This TCR beta chain was captured by sequencing in a study of tumor-infiltrating lymphocytes in primary liver carcinoma. Across the study: The study included patients who were men and women aged 30 to 69 years. Roughly 3.5 to 8 million productive TCRbeta reads came from each sample, comparable across tissue types. Study results and limitations: The bulk unsorted samples meant that CD4+ and CD8+ repertoires went uncompared.

Alongside blood RNA obtained from unsorted whole blood, germline DNA was also extracted. The patients, who had chronic HBV infection, were treatment-naive (untreated). Reverse transcription of about 500 ng total RNA with a constant-region primer produced TCR beta cDNA. The TCR beta library was amplified through three nested multiplex PCR rounds in a modified ARM-PCR procedure. With TRBV1-TRBV30 forward primers and a C-beta reverse primer, the first two PCR rounds were run for roughly 10 cycles each. TCRdb reprocessed the multiplex PCR reads via MiXCR and lists one record per CDR3 protein. The sample contains approximately 330,000 distinct CDR3 sequences, approximately 65% of which appear only once. This clonotype was seen a single time. Antigen specificity is unknown. A read error may account for a junction end that differs from germline. This CDR3 region has 14 residues.

The chain employs TRBV12-3 or TRBV12-4 and TRBJ1-5; D ambiguous. The specimen was peripheral blood. This clonotype was obtained from a man in his forties or fifties with primary liver carcinoma and hepatitis B virus infection. Here the CDR3 reads CASSLPGDNQPQRF. The CDR3 coding sequence is TGTGCCAGCAGTTTACCGGGAGACAATCAGCCCCAGCGTTTT.